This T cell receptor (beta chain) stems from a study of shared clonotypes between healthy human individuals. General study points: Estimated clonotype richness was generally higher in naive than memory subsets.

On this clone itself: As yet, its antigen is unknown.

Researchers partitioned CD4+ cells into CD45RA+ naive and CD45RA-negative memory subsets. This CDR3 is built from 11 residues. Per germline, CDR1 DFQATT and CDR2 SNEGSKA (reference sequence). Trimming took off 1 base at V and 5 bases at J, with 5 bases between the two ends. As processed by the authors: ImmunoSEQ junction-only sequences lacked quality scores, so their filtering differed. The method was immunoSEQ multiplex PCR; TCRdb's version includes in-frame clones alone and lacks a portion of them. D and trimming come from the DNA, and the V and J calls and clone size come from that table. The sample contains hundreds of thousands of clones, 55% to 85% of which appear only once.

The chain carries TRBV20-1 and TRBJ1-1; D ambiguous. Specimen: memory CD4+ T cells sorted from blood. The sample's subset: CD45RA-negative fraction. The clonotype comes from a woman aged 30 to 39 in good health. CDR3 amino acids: CSARVGTEAFF. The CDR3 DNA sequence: TGCAGTGCTAGAGTCGGGACTGAAGCTTTCTTT.